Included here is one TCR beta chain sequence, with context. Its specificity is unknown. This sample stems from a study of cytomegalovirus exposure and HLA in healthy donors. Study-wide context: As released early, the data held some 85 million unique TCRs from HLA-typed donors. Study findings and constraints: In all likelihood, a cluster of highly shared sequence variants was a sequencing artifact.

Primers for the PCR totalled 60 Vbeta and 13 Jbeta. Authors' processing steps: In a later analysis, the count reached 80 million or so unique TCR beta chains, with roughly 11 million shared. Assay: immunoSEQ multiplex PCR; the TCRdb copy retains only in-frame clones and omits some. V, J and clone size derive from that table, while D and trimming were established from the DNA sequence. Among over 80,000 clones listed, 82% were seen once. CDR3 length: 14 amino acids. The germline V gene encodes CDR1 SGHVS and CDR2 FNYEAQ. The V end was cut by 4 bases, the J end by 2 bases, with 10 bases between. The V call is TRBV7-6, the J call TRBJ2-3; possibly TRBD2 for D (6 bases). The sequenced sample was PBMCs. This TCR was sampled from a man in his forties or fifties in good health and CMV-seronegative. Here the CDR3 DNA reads TGTGCCAGCAGCTCGAGCGGGCCCACAGATACGCAGTATTTT. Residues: CASSSSGPTDTQYF. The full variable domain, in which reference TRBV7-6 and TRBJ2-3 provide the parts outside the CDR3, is GAGVSQSPRYKVTKRGQDVALRCDPISGHVSLYWYRQALGQGPEFLTYFNYEAQQDKSGLPNDRFSAERPEGSISTLTIQRTEQRDSAMYRCASSSSGPTDTQYFGPGTRLTVL.